Reported below is one T cell receptor (beta chain). Its antigen is not identified. Every sample had a minimum of 6 million PBMCs isolated. This entry comes from a study of blood T cells in healthy people across ages. Sample-barcoded 5' priming and a J-beta primer mix drove a second PCR of roughly 6 to 12 cycles. TCRdb used MiXCR to reprocess the 5' RACE reads, holding one entry per CDR3 protein. The data hold over 600,000 distinct CDR3 sequences, with 56% observed a single time. Study conclusions and caveats: Shifts in expanded clonotypes may have been confounded by donor CMV status, which was unknown.

Germline V gene lookup returns CDR1 SQVTM and CDR2 ANQGSEA. Trimming removed 6 bases from V and 3 bases from J, with 19 bases in between. The CDR3 totals 15 residues. This clonotype originated in a man aged 35-49 years in good health. The sequenced sample was blood. The rearrangement uses TRBV29-1 and TRBJ2-3; D possibly corresponds to TRBD1 (6 bases). The CDR3 here is CSVDWGRGATDTQYF. CDR3 DNA: TGCAGCGTCGACTGGGGCAGGGGTGCGACAGATACGCAGTATTTT.